This T cell receptor (beta chain) was identified in a study of blood T cells in healthy people across ages. Study-wide results and caveats: Naive T cell percentage strongly correlated with TCR beta diversity.

The sample, approximately 10 milliliters of peripheral blood, was drawn from each donor. The germline V and J ends were trimmed by 5 bases and 13 bases, with 17 bases remaining between them. The CDR3 has 12 amino acids. Germline CDR1 reads SEHNR; CDR2 reads FQNEAQ (reference sequence). This clonotype was found once. Its antigen is unknown. A sample-barcoded 5' primer and a J-beta primer mix were used in a second PCR of roughly 7 to 12 cycles. A template-switch adaptor with 12 random nucleotides tagged each cDNA molecule. TCRdb reprocessed the 5' RACE reads with MiXCR, giving one entry per CDR3 protein. Counted here are hundreds of thousands of distinct CDR3 sequences, 58% occurring once; the ten biggest clones make up approximately 23%.

Sequencing used blood. The chain couples TRBV7-9 to TRBJ2-5; D may be TRBD1 (5 bases). This clonotype originated in a man younger than 45 in good health. DNA of the CDR3: TGTGCCAGCAGCCGACAGTACAATGAGCGGTACTTC. Protein product: CASSRQYNERYF.